This TCR beta chain came from a study of cytomegalovirus exposure and HLA in healthy donors (dated by TCRdb to 2016 to 2017). The study in broad terms: An earlier analysis of approximately 640 of the donors reported 250 to 300 Gb of sequence data and roughly 110 million unique TCR beta sequences from 150 million to 200 million T cells. Approximately 300 gigabases of sequencing data and around 90 million unique TCR sequences made up an early release that covered 640 HLA-typed donors. Rather than drawing on any new phenotypic data, the later analysis identified candidate immune exposures from TCR beta sequences and the way those sequences occurred across donors. In addition to the first cohort of 666 subjects, a separate validation cohort of over 90 different subjects was used. Across under 500 genotyped donors of the cohort, an average of approximately 240,000 unique TCR beta nucleotide sequences per donor were sequenced, and roughly 18% of those sequences were non-productive. The T cell repertoires of around 670 subjects were profiled by immunosequencing and related to cytomegalovirus serostatus. Both class I and class II loci were covered by HLA typing, at four-digit resolution. To decide whether each TCR beta V gene segment behaved as functional or pseudogenic, an earlier analysis of some 580 of the donors relied on high-throughput TCR beta sequencing. To predict cytomegalovirus infection status, the study combined high-throughput TCR immunosequencing, statistical association of individual TCRs with disease status, and machine learning. Alongside the repertoire data, information on donor age, sex, ethnicity and CMV serostatus was compiled. Typing coverage differed by locus: A, B, C, DRB1 and DQB1 were typed in roughly 629-630 donors, DQA1 in about 560, DPA1 in some 600, and DPB1 in roughly 450. Of the 350 to 450 genotyped donors, 80% to 90% were placed in the genetic ancestry cluster associated with self-reported Caucasian donors. A later genetic analysis used genome-wide SNP genotypes for about 60% of the 666 donors, treating that subset as a discovery cohort. About five DR-DQ haplotypes were handled as single units for association and clustering, since linkage in the cohort was strong. A later analysis re-examined previously published TCR beta repertoires from just over 650 donors and added high-resolution HLA genotyping to investigate patterns of TCR occurrence. Every discovery cohort repertoire had been produced on one sequencing platform. The study was designed to test whether signatures of past pathogen exposure could be identified by cataloging public T cell receptors. Study-level results and caveats: In a later analysis, several top co-occurrence clusters were reported to appear linked to parvovirus B19, influenza, CMV and Epstein-Barr virus. Compared with equally common non-associated chains, HLA-associated TCR beta chains in a later analysis were more clonally expanded and had lower generation probabilities. Because counts were too low, roughly 18 rarely observed V segments, including chromosome 9 orphons, were left out of the earlier analysis of approximately 500 of the donors. An earlier analysis of 587 of the donors showed that most TCR beta V segments appeared in productive rearrangements either about 87% or about 30% of the time, which broadly matched IMGT annotations. A further reported finding was that TCR beta sequences accurately predicted the HLA-A and HLA-B alleles for most subjects in the first cohort. The study gave a list of 150 to 200 TCR beta chains associated with cytomegalovirus. According to a later analysis, TCR association rates differed among HLA loci, with DRB1 alleles showing the most associated TCRs and HLA-C alleles showing the fewest. The only immune exposure information available for the cohort was CMV serostatus. Because the 87-base-pair reads could not distinguish some IMGT-functional V segments, including TRBV6-2 and TRBV6-3, those segments were excluded. Most CMV-associated TCR beta chains appeared to be HLA-restricted in a later analysis, and the HLA associations seemed to be driven largely by CMV exposure. While some public TCRs were present in many individuals, most TCR sequences turned up only very rarely across donors. In a later analysis, some 17,000 TCR beta sequences were associated with specific HLA alleles at a false discovery rate of 0.05. This cohort had only TCR beta chains sequenced, and the lack of alpha or paired-chain data limited which features could be detected. Because HLA typing was missing for some donors at each locus, association tests included only the typed subset. When HLA alleles, especially DR and DQ, strongly co-occurred, TCR associations were difficult to assign to individual alleles. In a later genetic analysis, fewer N-insertions in productive TCRs were reported among donors in an Asian-associated ancestry cluster than the roughly 700-donor mean. Presence/absence analyses assumed roughly uniform sequencing depth across donors, an assumption that may not hold. V-gene and J-gene trimming of TCR beta chains was associated with a missense DCLRE1C variant in a later genetic analysis, and the association was replicated in an independent cohort. In both the original and validation cohorts, the classifier was reported to diagnose cytomegalovirus status with high specificity and sensitivity. Linkage disequilibrium might explain the correlated functional status among segregating V segments, but an unknown experimental factor could not be excluded. Three of the identified cytomegalovirus-associated TCR beta chains were confirmed in vitro to be specific for cytomegalovirus antigens. According to the authors, the approach could potentially be generalized to other disease states and immunological phenotypes. A cluster of highly shared sequence variants was judged likely to represent a technical artifact of the sequencing pipeline.

About this clone: Its antigen is not yet known. Nothing much larger sits one base from this clone, and base qualities are not available.

Libraries came from the immunoSEQ multiplex PCR assay. For the multiplex PCR, a mixture combining 60 forward primers for TCR Vbeta segments and 13 reverse primers for TCR Jbeta segments was used. The CDR3 region of rearranged TCR beta genes was amplified from genomic DNA with a multiplex PCR assay. Amplified TCR beta libraries were sequenced as 87-base-pair reads on the Illumina HiSeq System. Under the source paper's analysis protocol: A later analysis counted some 80 million unique TCR beta chains across the 600 to 850 repertoires, and approximately 11 million of these chains were shared by at least two donors. A nearest-neighbor algorithm error-corrected the raw reads and collapsed the reads into unique sequences, merging closely related sequences to remove PCR and sequencing errors. CDR3 sequences were aligned to IMGT reference sequences to assign V, D and J gene segments. For a sequence to be retained, a match of at least six nucleotides was required to both a V gene segment and a J gene segment. Rearrangements were called productive when the CDR3 lacked stop codons and stayed in frame with V and J; all others were non-productive. CDR3 was defined by IMGT convention, running from the second conserved V-encoded cysteine to the conserved J-encoded phenylalanine. The earlier analysis of a few hundred of the donors excluded any sequence lacking an unambiguous match to a single V gene segment. An earlier analysis of some 610 of the donors called V segments functional above 56.7% productive rearrangements and segregating when the between-donor standard deviation exceeded 5%. To diagnose cytomegalovirus status from the catalog of TCR beta chain sequences, a statistical classification framework was built. In a later analysis, V and J genes were assigned by comparing TCR nucleotide sequences against IMGT/GENE-DB human TR gene sequences. A later analysis assigned CDR3 sequences and most-parsimonious VDJ recombination scenarios with the TCRdist pipeline. In a later analysis, each TCR beta chain was defined by its CDR3 amino acid sequence together with its V-gene family, and reads without a unique V-gene family were excluded. In a later analysis, 450 to 600 highly shared, low-generation-probability nucleotide sequences were removed to address suspected cross-contamination and a sequencing artifact. In a later analysis, a clonal expansion index was calculated for each public chain from normalized within-repertoire ranks of inferred template counts. In a later analysis, generation probabilities were computed using a VDJ recombination model fitted to out-of-frame rearrangements, and the results were checked against IGoR. In a later analysis, hypergeometric tests were used to score TCR-TCR, TCR-HLA and TCR-CMV co-occurrence, with a repertoire-size bias correction applied to TCR pairs. In a later analysis, false discovery rates were estimated by permuting HLA or CMV assignments 20 times. In a later analysis, co-occurring TCRs were grouped using DBSCAN, with TCRdist sequence similarity added in when clustering inside HLA-allele-positive subsets. Co-occurrence clustering excluded repertoires with fewer than 30,000 or more than 120,000 public chains, plus five with anomalous nucleotide sharing. Not all clones reach the TCRdb copy of this immuneACCESS table, which keeps in-frame sequences only. Checked studies attribute under half of the gap to unresolved V genes and leave the rest unexplained. That table supplies the V and J calls and clone size; D and trimming were determined from the DNA. The sample table holds roughly 250,000 clones, of which about 66% were seen once. The ten largest clonotypes hold 2% to 2.5% of the sample.

The cohort comprised several hundred healthy bone marrow donors. At the time of sampling, every cohort member was nominally healthy, though immune exposures that went unrecorded were likely present. The donor was CMV seronegative and was included in the group of several hundred seronegative cohort members. A peripheral blood sample was provided by each donor, and peripheral blood mononuclear cells were used for TCR beta sequencing. The Qiagen DNeasy Blood Extraction Kit was used to extract genomic DNA from the blood cell samples. The CDR3 holds 14 amino acids from the cysteine to the phenylalanine. The retained sequence is limited to the CDR3, 42 bases, with the frame set at the first base. The CDR1 and CDR2 encoded by the germline V gene (reference sequence) are MNHEY and SMNVEV. Unmatched junction bases come to 7, with V trimmed by 5 bases and J by 3 bases.

Recombination connected TRBV27 to TRBJ2-7; 7 junctional bases match TRBD2. The sample was PBMCs. The receptor's source is a female donor in good health and CMV-seronegative. The DNA reads as follows: TGTGCCAGCAGTCCCTCCCCGGGGGGCTACGAGCAGTACTTC. This encodes CASSPSPGGYEQYF.